This T cell receptor beta chain derives from a study of molecular identifiers for immune sequencing clone quantification (dated by TCRdb to the late 2010s). At the level of the whole study: For a replicate experiment, the RNA from either roughly 18,000 or 92,000 naive CD8 T cells was divided into five aliquots, and four of those aliquots went on to sequencing. CD8 T cells were used in a methods study to benchmark molecular-identifier clustering-based TCR repertoire sequencing (MIDCIRS) and TCR RNA copy counting. Study-wide findings and limitations: Without barcode sub-clustering, chimeric consensus sequences inflated TCR diversity; chimeras reached as high as 47%. In CMV-specific effector cells, clones with more than 20 RNA copies accounted for over 97% of molecules, whereas in naive cells such clones accounted for under 1%. The sizes of highly expanded clones could end up underestimated when identical TCR molecules share a barcode. Modeling estimated 2.5 to 3.5 recovered TCR RNA copies per cell, compared with about 10 by digital PCR, which implies roughly 30% capture efficiency. The naive libraries included spiked-in Jurkat TCR RNA (fewer than 11 copies' worth), and this Jurkat TCR RNA is not part of the donor repertoire. Spiked-in Jurkat TCR RNA equivalent to a single cell was reported to be detectable even among 980,000 or so naive CD8 T cells.

V loses 3 bases of germline sequence and J loses 0 bases, and the interval between the two ends is 20 bases. The CDR3, cysteine through phenylalanine, is 18 amino acids long. The read is trimmed to its CDR3 DNA, 54 bases read in frame from base 1. From a lookup of the germline V gene (reference sequence), CDR1 and CDR2 are SGHKS and YYEKEE. Library method: PCR. The sequencer was a NextSeq 500. Preparation of bulk TCR libraries followed a previously described approach, with the TCR primers listed in Table S5. The Qiagen AllPrep DNA/RNA kit was used to purify total RNA. Before any analysis, reads coming from multiple sequencing runs of the same library were combined into one pool. In the original analysis: Reads were retained only if their TCR constant sequence matched exactly, and those retained reads were trimmed to 150 nt and grouped according to their 12-nt molecular barcodes. Reads within each barcode group were sub-clustered using a 15% Levenshtein threshold, and quality-weighted consensus sequences were constructed for each RNA molecule. Non-functional sequences were excluded, and lower-count sequences lying one edit away from another sequence were also excluded. Based on a fit of two negative binomial distributions, barcode sub-clusters having less than 20% of the maximum read count were discarded. TCRdb's own reprocessing of the public reads used fastp at Q25 and MiXCR and kept productive beta chains. Entries that share a CDR3 protein sequence are merged under the most common genes and DNA. None of the V and J calls come from the authors' own analysis; TCRdb made them. The sample records approximately 590,000 distinct CDR3 sequences, roughly 27% of which are singletons. Together, the top ten hold 0.7% to 0.95% of the sample.

Ten or more counts support this clonotype. What this receptor recognizes is not known. No much larger clone is present one base from it, and per-base qualities are unavailable. Libraries of naive CD8 T cells were built from 20,000 to 1,000,000 sorted cells, with 10%, 30% or 50% of the purified RNA used. Naive CD8 T cells, defined as CD8+CD4-CCR7+CD45RA+, were FACS-sorted into RLT Plus buffer on a BD FACSAria II. Detection sensitivity was tested by spiking Jurkat RNA equal to roughly 9 TCR copies' worth into samples containing roughly 18,000-1,000,000 naive CD8 T cells. Enrichment of CD8 T cells was performed with RosetteSep CD8+ T Cell Enrichment Cocktail and Ficoll-Paque, after which ACK red cell lysis was carried out.

This chain joins TRBV5-5 to TRBJ2-3, with the D gene not confidently named. What was sequenced was naive CD8+ T cells from blood, with Jurkat cell RNA spiked in. Taken with the paper, the label for cell subset or site translates to: FACS-sorted CD8+CD4-CCR7+CD45RA+ naive T cells. The receptor was isolated from a human donor in good health. Some libraries in this study had Jurkat cell RNA spiked in. The nucleotides are TGTGCCAGCAGCTCGACTGCGAGCTGGCTCTCAAGCACAGATACGCAGTATTTT. The resulting protein is CASSSTASWLSSTDTQYF.